Below, 18 T cell receptor beta chains from the same sample are listed, as sequenced in a study of T cells in women clearing cervical HPV infection. The method was immunoSEQ multiplex PCR; TCRdb's version includes in-frame clones alone and lacks a portion of them. This repertoire includes tens of thousands of clones. Sample: blood buffy coat. The origin of the receptors is a woman between 18 and 70 years old with a cervical HPV16 infection that either progressed to CIN3+ or cleared (not recorded which).

Notes on this clone: The DNA ends 3 residues before the CDR3 does, and the rest of the CDR3 is filled in from the germline J gene. This rearrangement joins TRBV18 to TRBJ1-2; TRBD1 matches at 10 bases. CDR1 and CDR2 (germline): KGHSH, LQKENI. The CDR3 is 15 amino acids. The part of the CDR3 DNA that was read is TGTGCCAGCTCACCACCCGTCGACAGGGGGCGAGGC. It yields the protein CASSPPVDRGRG. In full, the CDR3 is CASSPPVDRGRGYTF.

A word on this clone: Sequencing ends 3 residues short of the CDR3 end; the germline J gene provides the rest. The chain carries TRBV11-2 and TRBJ2-5; either TRBD1 or TRBD2 may fit D (5 bases each). In germline, CDR1 is SGHAT, CDR2 FQNNGV. There are 15 residues in the CDR3. V was shortened by 6 bases and J by 5 bases, with 19 bases between the two germline ends. CDR3 loop: CASSSYRGVRETQYF. CDR3 bases read: TGTGCCAGCAGTAGTTATAGGGGAGTCAGGGAGACC.

Concerning this clone itself: The CDR3 end is not reached by the read, which stops 3 residues before it; the germline J gene fills it in. This chain links TRBV5-1 with TRBJ2-2, with TRBD1 identical over 7 bases. V dropped 9 bases and J dropped 6; count of bases not matched to a gene: 11. The CDR3 is made up of 14 amino acids. Germline CDR1 reads SGHRS; CDR2 reads YFSETQ. The CDR3 reads CATSTGELSGELFF. Incomplete CDR3 DNA: TGCGCCACCTCCACAGGGGAATTGTCCGGGGAG.

On this clone: The CDR3 end lies 3 residues beyond the end of the read and is filled in from the germline J gene. The chain couples TRBV19 to TRBJ2-7; D possibly corresponds to TRBD1 (5 bases). Trimming took 6 bases from V and 3 from J, leaving 6 bases between them. This CDR3 is built from 11 residues. CDR1 LNHDA and CDR2 SQIVND come from the germline V gene (reference sequence). The CDR3 sequence is CASRQGYEQYF. Incomplete CDR3 DNA: TGTGCCAGTAGGCAGGGCTACGAG.

Comments on this clone: The CDR3 extends 3 residues past the end of the read, so its final part is completed from the germline J gene. The sample has other DNA sequences that encode this CDR3 too. The chain employs TRBV19 and TRBJ1-3, with 8 bases aligning to TRBD1. Germline CDR1 reads LNHDA; CDR2 reads SQIVND (reference sequence). The J segment lost 0 bases and the V segment lost 5 bases, leaving 6 bases of the junction unmatched. The CDR3 is 16 amino acids. This chain's CDR3 is CASSPGQGFSGNTIYF. CDR3 bases read: TGTGCCAGTAGTCCTGGACAGGGTTTCTCTGGAAACACC.

Details on this clone: The DNA ends 3 residues before the CDR3 does, and the rest of the CDR3 is filled in from the germline J gene. The chain links TRBV18 to TRBJ1-1, with D perhaps matching TRBD1 (6 bases). The CDR3 covers 13 residues. V was shortened by 8 bases and J by 0 bases, with 10 bases between the two germline ends. Germline assignment: CDR1 KGHSH and CDR2 LQKENI. The CDR3 bases that were read are TGTGCCAGCGTGGACAGCATGAACACTGAA. Amino acids: CASVDSMNTE. In full, the CDR3 is CASVDSMNTEAFF.

Details on this clone: Sequencing ends 3 residues short of the CDR3 end; the germline J gene provides the rest. The chain uses TRBV13 and TRBJ2-7; possibly TRBD2 for D (5 bases). Deletions cut 3 bases from V and 2 bases from J, with 11 bases between. Germline CDR1 is PRHDT and CDR2 is FYEKMQ (reference sequence). The length of the CDR3 is 14 residues. The CDR3 protein is CASSFRGSPYEQYF. The CDR3 DNA, read in part, is TGTGCCAGCAGCTTCAGAGGGTCTCCCTACGAG.

On this clone: The CDR3 end is not reached by the read, which stops 3 residues before it; the germline J gene fills it in. The chain recombines TRBV19 with TRBJ1-4; no definite D call. The germline V and J ends were trimmed by 4 bases and 5 bases, with 8 bases remaining between them. CDR1 and CDR2 from the germline V gene are LNHDA and SQIVND (reference sequence). The CDR3 is made up of 13 amino acids. Partial CDR3 DNA: TGTGCCAGTAGTAGTCAACACAATGAAAAA. Protein sequence: CASSSQHNEK. In full, the CDR3 is CASSSQHNEKLFF.

On this clone itself: Read sequence stops 3 residues before the CDR3 end, and the germline J gene provides the missing end. The V gene is TRBV7-9, the J gene TRBJ1-2, with unresolved D. CDR1 and CDR2 (germline): SEHNR, FQNEAQ (reference sequence). The CDR3 loop spans 14 amino acids. V dropped 1 base and J dropped 0 bases, with 6 bases sitting between them. CDR3 loop: CASSLVSPNYGYTF. The CDR3 bases that were read are TGTGCCAGCAGCTTAGTAAGCCCTAACTATGGC.

Of note for this clone: Coverage ceases 3 residues before the CDR3 finishes, and the germline J gene fills in the end. This sequence joins TRBV19 and TRBJ1-5, with TRBD1 as a possible D gene (6 bases). Trimming removed 6 bases from V and 5 bases from J, with 11 bases in between. This CDR3 comprises 13 residues. CDR1 LNHDA and CDR2 SQIVND come from the germline V gene (reference sequence). The CDR3 region is CASRTGLYQPQHF. The CDR3 DNA, read in part, is TGTGCCAGTAGAACAGGGCTTTATCAGCCC.

Of note for this clone: The missing CDR3 end, 3 residues past where the read stops, is filled in from the germline J gene. J is TRBJ2-2 and V is TRBV18; either TRBD1 or TRBD2 may fit D (5 bases each). Germline V gene data show CDR1 as KGHSH and CDR2 as LQKENI. The CDR3 is made up of 15 amino acids. The CDR3 sequence: CASSEGRLANEKLFF. The CDR3 DNA, read in part, is TGTGCCAGCTCTGAGGGGCGCTTGGCTAATGAAAAG.

Comments on this clone: Read sequence stops 3 residues before the CDR3 end, and the germline J gene provides the missing end. The genes are TRBV30 and TRBJ1-4; tentative D call: TRBD1 (6 bases). The CDR3 has 15 amino acids. V was pared by 8 bases and J by 1 base, with 17 bases between. Germline values: CDR1 GTSNPN, CDR2 SVGIG (reference sequence). CDR3 residues: CARGGLRGTNEKLFF. CDR3 DNA, as far as it was read: TGTGCCCGGGGGGGCTTGAGAGGAACTAATGAAAAA. Combining the CDR3 with reference TRBV30 and TRBJ1-4 gives the whole variable domain SQTIHQWPATLVQPVGSPLSLECTVEGTSNPNLYWYRQAAGRGLQLLFYSVGIGQISSEVPQNLSASRPQDRQFILSSKKLLLSDSGFYLCARGGLRGTNEKLFFGSGTQLSVL.

As for this clone: The read ends 3 residues early relative to the CDR3; the germline J gene fills the gap. The chain joins TRBV18 to TRBJ1-2, with TRBD1 identical over 7 bases. Trimming removed 2 bases from V and 2 bases from J; junction bases left unmatched: 8. Germline-derived CDR1 and CDR2 are KGHSH and LQKENI. The CDR3 is 16 amino acids. The CDR3 spells CASSPEVQGGNYGYTF. The covered CDR3 bases are TGTGCCAGCTCACCAGAAGTGCAGGGGGGAAACTATGGC.

With respect to this clone: Read sequence stops 3 residues before the CDR3 end, and the germline J gene provides the missing end. The genes are TRBV20-1 and TRBJ2-3, with a possible D match to TRBD2 (6 bases). From germline, CDR1 is DFQATT and CDR2 SNEGSKA (reference sequence). The CDR3 has 15 residues. Between the trimmed V and J ends, which lost 2 bases and 1 base, there was a span of 13 bases. CDR3 sequence reads: CSARSPSGRTDTQYF. CDR3 DNA (partial): TGCAGTGCTAGATCGCCCAGCGGGCGCACAGATACG.

In the case of this clone: The read ends 3 residues early relative to the CDR3; the germline J gene fills the gap. The genes are TRBV20-1 and TRBJ1-5, with a possible D match to TRBD1 (5 bases). The V end lost 5 bases, the J end lost 4 bases, and 12 bases lay between the germline ends. The germline CDR1 and CDR2 sequences are DFQATT and SNEGSKA (reference sequence). CDR3 size: 13 residues. The DNA read from the CDR3 is TGCAGTGCTTCCGACAGTAGGAATCAGCCC. This sequence encodes CSASDSRNQP. The full CDR3 is CSASDSRNQPQHF.

Comment on this clone: The read is 3 residues too short to cover the CDR3 end, so that end is filled in from the germline J gene. This sequence joins TRBV7-8 and TRBJ1-6; 8 bases line up with TRBD1. Per germline, CDR1 SGHVS and CDR2 FQNEAQ. Losses at the gene ends were 1 base for V and 7 bases for J; bases not matched to a gene: 6. There are 16 residues in the CDR3. The CDR3 sequence is CASSLGAGGANSPLHF. The covered CDR3 bases are TGTGCCAGCAGCTTAGGTGCAGGGGGCGCCAATTCACCC.

Note on this clone: The CDR3 goes on 3 residues after the read ends, and that part is filled in from the germline J gene. The chain recombines TRBV19 with TRBJ2-3; 11 bases match TRBD2. Germline V gene sequence: CDR1 LNHDA, CDR2 SQIVND (reference sequence). The J segment lost 0 bases and the V segment lost 5 bases, leaving 7 bases of the junction unmatched. The CDR3 loop spans 17 amino acids. The CDR3: CASSAIGTSGSTDTQYF. The part of the CDR3 DNA that was read is TGTGCCAGTAGTGCGATAGGGACTAGCGGAAGCACAGATACG.

Worth noting for this clone: The observed sequence ends 3 residues before the CDR3 terminus, with the missing tail filled in from the germline J gene. The rearrangement joins TRBV29-1 to TRBJ2-7; no clear D. This CDR3 comprises 13 residues. V lost 3 bases to trimming and J lost 2 bases, with 11 bases between them. From germline, CDR1 is SQVTM and CDR2 ANQGSEA. The sequenced CDR3 bases are TGCAGCGTTGATCGTCCAGGTACCTACGAG. Translated, it gives CSVDRPGTYE. Given in full, the CDR3 is CSVDRPGTYEQYF.